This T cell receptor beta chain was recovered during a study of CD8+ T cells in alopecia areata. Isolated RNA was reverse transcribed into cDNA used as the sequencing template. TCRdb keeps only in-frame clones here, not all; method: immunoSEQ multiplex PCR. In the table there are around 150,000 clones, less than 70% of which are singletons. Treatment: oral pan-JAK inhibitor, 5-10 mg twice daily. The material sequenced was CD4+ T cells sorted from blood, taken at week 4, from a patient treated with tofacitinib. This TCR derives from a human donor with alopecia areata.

The CDR3 reads CASSVTGSKETQYF. The CDR3 DNA follows: TGTGCCAGCAGCGTGACAGGGTCGAAGGAGACCCAGTACTTC. The chain uses TRBV9 and TRBJ2-5, with 7 bases lining up with TRBD1. Germline values: CDR1 SGDLS, CDR2 YYNGEE. J lost 5 bases, V lost 2 bases, and 6 bases had no gene match. The CDR3 extends over 14 amino acids.